This T cell receptor (beta chain) was sequenced during a study of shared clonotypes between healthy human individuals. Study-level information: CD4 naive and memory got three plates each, CD8 naive two, CD8 memory one. Study-wide findings and caveats: All-four-donor shared clonotypes had higher generation probabilities than non-shared clonotypes did. The study generally estimated greater richness for naive than memory subsets.

The table lists this clone with a count of one. Its antigen remains unknown. Across several immunoSEQ plates, the genomic DNA of each subset was split evenly. Sequencing was performed with immunoSEQ multiplex PCR; in TCRdb, only in-frame clones are kept and a portion is missing. The sample shows roughly 2,000,000 clones, around 95% of them seen only once. It was CD45RO-negative cells, positively selected for CCR7, that made up naive CD8 cells, with terminally differentiated effector memory CD45RA+ cells excluded. CDR3 size: 14 residues. V shed 0 bases, J shed 4 bases, and the junction held 3 bases outside the gene matches. CDR1 and CDR2 from the germline V gene are SGHNT and YYREEE (reference sequence).

The specimen sequenced was naive CD8+ T cells from PBMCs. The genes are TRBV5-4 and TRBJ1-2; TRBD1 matches 7 bases. This TCR was recovered from a man aged 18 to 35 in good health. Some clones in this sample may be carry-over from other donors' samples. CDR3 protein: CASSLGRGSYGYTF. Here the CDR3 DNA reads TGTGCCAGCAGCTTGGGCAGGGGGTCCTATGGCTACACCTTC.